One and the same sample provided the 15 T cell receptor beta chains below, sequenced in a study of cytomegalovirus exposure and HLA in healthy donors. The study ran its PCR with 60 Vbeta and 13 Jbeta primers. Here immunoSEQ multiplex PCR was the method, and the copy in TCRdb shows in-frame clones only, minus some. The sample carries 150,000 to 200,000 clones, roughly 80% recorded once. Sequenced input: PBMCs. Receptor source: a woman under 30 in good health and CMV-seronegative.

This chain connects TRBV5-6 to TRBJ2-5, with 13 bases fitting TRBD2. The CDR3 is 17 amino acids. Germline loops: CDR1 SGHDT, CDR2 YYEEEE. V was pared by 1 base and J by 2 bases, with 5 bases of the junction left unmatched. CDR3 DNA: TGTGCCAGCAGCTTGCCCGAGGGACTAGCGGGGCAAGAGACCCAGTACTTC. It is translated as CASSLPEGLAGQETQYF.

This chain links TRBV6-1 with TRBJ1-2; 11 bases match TRBD1. With V trimmed by 4 bases and J by 2 bases, 3 bases remained unmatched. In germline, CDR1 is MNHNS, CDR2 SASEGT. The CDR3 runs 15 residues. CDR3 sequence reads: CASSVGTGGNYGYTF. The DNA of the CDR3 is TGTGCCAGCAGTGTCGGGACAGGGGGAAACTATGGCTACACCTTC.

The rearrangement links TRBV5-6 to TRBJ2-5; D is possibly TRBD2 (5 bases). The CDR3 is made up of 15 amino acids. V lost 1 base, J lost 3 bases, and 13 bases lay in between. Germline V gives CDR1 SGHDT, CDR2 YYEEEE. The CDR3 region is CASSLYVTGEETQYF. The CDR3, as DNA: TGTGCCAGCAGCTTGTACGTAACCGGGGAAGAGACCCAGTACTTC.

This clone was counted a few times. Other DNA sequences from this sample encode an identical CDR3 as well. This chain joins TRBV7-9 and TRBJ1-2; D gene uncertain. Germline V gene lookup returns CDR1 SEHNR and CDR2 FQNEAQ (reference sequence). There are 13 residues in the CDR3. Trimming stripped 4 bases from V and 1 base from J, with 7 bases between. The CDR3 nucleotides are TGTGCCAGCAGCTCAGACATTAACTATGGCTACACCTTC. Translation gives CASSSDINYGYTF.

The V and J genes are TRBV7-9 and TRBJ2-7; perhaps TRBD1 as D (6 bases). Germline values: CDR1 SEHNR, CDR2 FQNEAQ (reference sequence). V shed 5 bases and J shed 1 base, with 18 bases lying between them. CDR3 size: 16 residues. The chain's CDR3 is CASSTSPPGASYEQYF. The CDR3 nucleotides read TGTGCCAGCAGCACATCTCCCCCAGGGGCGTCCTACGAGCAGTACTTC. Using reference TRBV7-9 and TRBJ2-7 for the parts outside the CDR3, the full variable domain is DTGVSQNPRHKITKRGQNVTFRCDPISEHNRLYWYRQTLGQGPEFLTYFQNEAQLEKSRLLSDRFSAERPKGSFSTLEIQRTEQGDSAMYLCASSTSPPGASYEQYFGPGTRLTVT.

The V and J genes are TRBV7-9 and TRBJ2-2; 8 bases agree with TRBD1. This CDR3 spans 15 amino acids. Germline V gene lookup returns CDR1 SEHNR and CDR2 FQNEAQ (reference sequence). Trimming cost V 1 base and J 7 bases; bases outside gene matches: 5. The CDR3 coding sequence is TGTGCCAGCAGCTTAGGGACAGGGAGAATCGGGGAGCTGTTTTTT. Amino acids: CASSLGTGRIGELFF.

The rearrangement joins TRBV6-5 to TRBJ1-2; no clear D gene. Trimming left V 0 bases short and J 8 bases short, with 7 bases between. The CDR3 contains 12 residues. Germline-derived CDR1 and CDR2 are MNHEY and SVGAGI. CDR3: CASSYSSGGYTF. Here the CDR3 DNA reads TGTGCCAGCAGTTACTCTTCGGGAGGCTACACCTTC.

The CDR3 sequence is CASSIGQRVQETQYF. In nucleotides, the CDR3 is TGTGCCAGTAGTATAGGCCAGCGAGTCCAAGAGACCCAGTACTTC. The V gene is TRBV19, the J gene TRBJ2-5; the D is unclear. Germline assignment: CDR1 LNHDA and CDR2 SQIVND (reference sequence). V lost 1 base and J 1 base, leaving 10 bases between the germline ends. The CDR3 contains 15 residues.

Note on this clone: At one of its ends the junction is not consistent with the germline gene, which may arise from a read error. The chain has TRBV15 and TRBJ2-3, with TRBD1 as a possible D gene (6 bases). The CDR3 has 17 amino acids. Per germline, CDR1 LNHNV and CDR2 YYDKDF (reference sequence). CDR3 DNA: TGTGCAACCAGGCGGACCGGACAGAGCCTTAGCACAGATACGCAGTATTTT. Amino acids: CATRRTGQSLSTDTQYF.

This chain joins TRBV7-8 and TRBJ2-7; 8 nucleotides match TRBD2. The V segment lost 4 bases and the J segment 7 bases; nucleotides outside the gene matches: 12. The CDR3 is made up of 15 amino acids. Germline loops: CDR1 SGHVS, CDR2 FQNEAQ. CDR3 nucleotide sequence: TGTGCCAGCAGCTACTCATTAGCGGGGCCGGGGGAGCAGTACTTC. Its protein product is CASSYSLAGPGEQYF.

This clone was recorded only once. The rearrangement uses TRBV21-1 and TRBJ1-5; the table's D call of TRBD1 was not tested on the DNA. TRBV21-1 is designated a pseudogene. The length of the CDR3 is 16 residues. CDR3 bases: TGTGCCAGCAGCAATATTACGGCAGGGTCACGTCAGCCCCAGCATTTT. Translation gives CASSNITAGSRQPQHF.

CDR3 sequence: CAISVEEVGTEAFF. Here the CDR3 DNA reads TGTGCCATCAGTGTTGAGGAAGTGGGCACTGAAGCTTTCTTT. The chain links TRBV10-3 to TRBJ1-1; D not certain. The germline V gene has CDR1 ENHRY and CDR2 SYGVKD. V was trimmed by 4 bases and J by 4 bases, leaving 13 bases between them. There are 14 residues in the CDR3.

The chain has TRBV27 and TRBJ2-7; D unresolved. Trimming removed 3 bases from V and 3 bases from J, with 9 bases in between. The CDR3 runs to 13 residues. The V gene's germline CDR1 is MNHEY and CDR2 SMNVEV (reference sequence). Here the CDR3 DNA reads TGTGCCAGCAGTTTTCTGGCAGACTACGAGCAGTACTTC. Its protein product is CASSFLADYEQYF.

The chain links TRBV5-1 to TRBJ2-5; tentatively, D is TRBD2 (6 bases). The ends were cut back, 6 bases at V and 4 bases at J, with 16 bases in the middle. Germline assignment: CDR1 SGHRS and CDR2 YFSETQ. The CDR3 covers 14 residues. The CDR3 here is CASTSSRDVETQYF. CDR3 coding DNA: TGCGCCAGCACTTCGTCGCGGGATGTAGAGACCCAGTACTTC.

The CDR3 bases are TGTGCCAGCAGTTTCGGATCGGGGGCCTACGAGCAGTACTTC. Its translation: CASSFGSGAYEQYF. The J gene is TRBJ2-7, the V gene TRBV27, with D tentatively TRBD2 (6 bases). The germline V gene has CDR1 MNHEY and CDR2 SMNVEV (reference sequence). CDR3 length: 14 residues. Trimming shortened V by 3 bases and J by 2 bases, and 11 bases separated the two germline ends.